Shown below are 11 T cell receptor beta chains from a single sample sequenced in a study of blood T cell repertoires in COVID-19. Sequencing was performed with immunoSEQ multiplex PCR; in TCRdb, only in-frame clones are kept and a portion is missing. The table records about 210,000 clones, around 80% of them present only once. Sequencing was carried out using peripheral blood. Source of these receptors: a woman between 40 and 55 years old with acute or convalescent COVID-19.

This sequence joins TRBV12-5 and TRBJ1-3, with 8 bases matching TRBD1. V trimming: 4 bases; J trimming: 2 bases; junction bases outside the gene matches: 4. The length of the CDR3 is 15 residues. Germline CDR1 reads LGHNT; CDR2 reads FRNRAP. The CDR3 protein is CASGSRTGPGNTIYF. The CDR3 nucleotides are TGTGCTAGTGGTTCCCGGACAGGGCCTGGAAACACCATATATTTT.

The chain couples TRBV10-3 to TRBJ2-7; 9 bases are a match to TRBD1. The germline V gene encodes CDR1 ENHRY and CDR2 SYGVKD. The V gene end was trimmed by 6 bases and the J gene end by 3 bases; junction bases not matched to a gene: 6. The CDR3 consists of 14 residues. The CDR3 DNA reads TGTGCCATCAGCGTTGGGGACAGGGACTACGAGCAGTACTTC. It yields the protein CAISVGDRDYEQYF.

V and J are TRBV2 and TRBJ1-1, with D tentatively TRBD1 (5 bases). This CDR3 has 14 residues. CDR1 is SNHLY, CDR2 FYNNEI, per germline. V lost 6 bases, J lost 0 bases, and 11 bases lay in between. As DNA, the CDR3 is TGTGCCAGCAGCCTCAGGGTGATGAACACTGAAGCTTTCTTT. Amino acid sequence: CASSLRVMNTEAFF.

This clone was counted only a few times. V and J are TRBV19 and TRBJ1-1; weak D call: TRBD1 (5 bases). CDR3 size: 13 residues. Trimming left V 6 bases short and J 1 base short, with 9 bases between. Germline values: CDR1 LNHDA, CDR2 SQIVND (reference sequence). DNA for the CDR3: TGTGCCAGTAGCAGACAGACGAACACTGAAGCTTTCTTT. Its protein is CASSRQTNTEAFF.

The genes are TRBV19 and TRBJ1-1, with a weak D call TRBD1 (5 bases). Trimming took off 7 bases at V and 7 bases at J, with 16 bases between the two ends. Per germline, CDR1 LNHDA and CDR2 SQIVND (reference sequence). The length of the CDR3 is 13 residues. CDR3 region: CASIPPGGVEAFF. Here the CDR3 DNA reads TGTGCCAGTATTCCGCCGGGGGGGGTTGAAGCTTTCTTT.

This clone was counted once. V gene TRBV27 combines with J gene TRBJ1-2; D possibly corresponds to TRBD1 (6 bases). In germline, CDR1 is MNHEY, CDR2 SMNVEV (reference sequence). The CDR3 runs 11 residues. Trimming stripped 6 bases from V and 8 bases from J, with 10 bases between. The CDR3 region has the DNA TGTGCCAGCAGACAGGGCCACGGCTACACCTTC. Its protein is CASRQGHGYTF.

The chain is built from TRBV4-1 and TRBJ2-6; 8 nucleotides agree with TRBD1. The CDR3 consists of 18 residues. CDR1 and CDR2 (germline): MGHRA, YSYEKL. The V and J ends lost 3 bases and 3 bases, in that order; junction bases with no gene match: 10. CDR3 sequence (DNA): TGCGCCAGCAGCCAGTCCGGACAGGGCATAAGTGGGGCCAACGTCCTGACTTTC. Protein: CASSQSGQGISGANVLTF.

This clone was counted a single time. V is TRBV19 and J is TRBJ2-1; D ambiguous. Per the germline V gene, CDR1 is LNHDA and CDR2 is SQIVND (reference sequence). CDR3 length: 13 amino acids. V lost 1 base, J lost 7 bases, and 8 bases lay in between. CDR3 region: CASSIALENEQFF. The CDR3 DNA is TGTGCCAGTAGTATAGCCCTAGAGAATGAGCAGTTCTTC.

Concerning this clone itself: Other DNA sequences in this specimen translate into the identical CDR3. The genes are TRBV5-1 and TRBJ2-7, with D possibly matching TRBD2 (6 bases). The V gene's germline CDR1 is SGHRS and CDR2 YFSETQ. The CDR3 is 15 residues long. The V end was cut by 0 bases, the J end by 3 bases, with 13 bases between. CDR3 sequence: CASSLEAGSGYEQYF. The CDR3 DNA reads TGCGCCAGCAGCTTGGAGGCGGGATCGGGCTACGAGCAGTACTTC. Full variable domain (rest looked up from reference TRBV5-1 and TRBJ2-7): KAGVTQTPRYLIKTRGQQVTLSCSPISGHRSVSWYQQTPGQGLQFLFEYFSETQRNKGNFPGRFSGRQFSNSRSEMNVSTLELGDSALYLCASSLEAGSGYEQYFGPGTRLTVT.

This clone was observed once. The J gene is TRBJ2-7, the V gene TRBV6-2 or TRBV6-3, with a possible D match to TRBD2 (6 bases). The CDR3 is 17 amino acids. Germline assignment: CDR1 MNHEY and CDR2 SVGEGT. V shed 3 bases and J shed 2 bases, with 20 bases lying between them. In DNA form, the CDR3 reads TGTGCCAGCAGTTATTCTCAAGTATTCCGGGGGACCTACGAGCAGTACTTC. Translating it yields CASSYSQVFRGTYEQYF.

V gene TRBV11-2 combines with J gene TRBJ2-1, with 9 bases aligning to TRBD1. The CDR3 runs to 15 residues. From germline, CDR1 is SGHAT and CDR2 FQNNGV. Trimming removed 4 bases from V and 8 bases from J; junction bases left unmatched: 9. The DNA for the CDR3 is TGTGCCAGCAGCTATAACCCGGGACAGGGAGATGAGCAGTTCTTC. Translated: CASSYNPGQGDEQFF.